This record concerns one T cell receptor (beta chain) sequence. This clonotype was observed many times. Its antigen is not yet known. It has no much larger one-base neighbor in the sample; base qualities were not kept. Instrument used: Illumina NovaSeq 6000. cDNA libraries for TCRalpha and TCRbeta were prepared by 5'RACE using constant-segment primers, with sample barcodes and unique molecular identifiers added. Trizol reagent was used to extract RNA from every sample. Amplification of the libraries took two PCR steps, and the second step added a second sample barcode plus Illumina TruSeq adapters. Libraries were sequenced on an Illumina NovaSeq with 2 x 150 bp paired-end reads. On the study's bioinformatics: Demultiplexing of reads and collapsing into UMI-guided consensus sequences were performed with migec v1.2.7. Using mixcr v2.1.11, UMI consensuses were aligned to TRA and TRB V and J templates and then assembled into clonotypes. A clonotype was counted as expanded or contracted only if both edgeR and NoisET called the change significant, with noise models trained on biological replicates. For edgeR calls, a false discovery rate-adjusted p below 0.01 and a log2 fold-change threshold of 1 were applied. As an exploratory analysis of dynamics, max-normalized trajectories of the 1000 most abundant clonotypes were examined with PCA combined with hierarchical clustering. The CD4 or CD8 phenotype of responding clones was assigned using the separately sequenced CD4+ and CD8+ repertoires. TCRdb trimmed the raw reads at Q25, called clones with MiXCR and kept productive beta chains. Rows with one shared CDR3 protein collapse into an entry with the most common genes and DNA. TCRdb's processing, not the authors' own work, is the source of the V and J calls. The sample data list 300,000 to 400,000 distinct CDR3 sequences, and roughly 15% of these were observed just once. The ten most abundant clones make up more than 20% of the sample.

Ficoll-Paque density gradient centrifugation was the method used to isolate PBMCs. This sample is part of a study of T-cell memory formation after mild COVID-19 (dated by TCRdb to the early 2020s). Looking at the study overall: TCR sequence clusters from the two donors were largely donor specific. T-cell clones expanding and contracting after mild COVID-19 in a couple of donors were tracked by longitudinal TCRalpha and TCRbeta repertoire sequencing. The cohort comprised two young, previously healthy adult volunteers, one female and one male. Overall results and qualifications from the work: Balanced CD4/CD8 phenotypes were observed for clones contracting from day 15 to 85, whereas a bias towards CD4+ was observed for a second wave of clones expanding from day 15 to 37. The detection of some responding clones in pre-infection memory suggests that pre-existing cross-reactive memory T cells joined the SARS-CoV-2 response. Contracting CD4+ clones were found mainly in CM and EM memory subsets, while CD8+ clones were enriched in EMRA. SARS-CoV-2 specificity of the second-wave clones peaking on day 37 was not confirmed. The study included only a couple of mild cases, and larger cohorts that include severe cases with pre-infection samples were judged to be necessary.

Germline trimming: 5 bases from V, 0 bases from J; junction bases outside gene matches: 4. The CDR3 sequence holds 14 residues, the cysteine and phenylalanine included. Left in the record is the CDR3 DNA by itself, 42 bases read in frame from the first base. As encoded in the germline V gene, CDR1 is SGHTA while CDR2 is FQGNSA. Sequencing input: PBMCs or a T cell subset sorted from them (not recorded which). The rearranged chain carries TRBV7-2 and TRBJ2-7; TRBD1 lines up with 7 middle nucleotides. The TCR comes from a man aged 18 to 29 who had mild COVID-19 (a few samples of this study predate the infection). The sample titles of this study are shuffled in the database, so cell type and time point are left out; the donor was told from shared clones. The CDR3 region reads CASSATGSSYEQYF. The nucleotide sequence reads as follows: TGTGCCAGCAGCGCGACAGGGAGCTCCTACGAGCAGTACTTC.